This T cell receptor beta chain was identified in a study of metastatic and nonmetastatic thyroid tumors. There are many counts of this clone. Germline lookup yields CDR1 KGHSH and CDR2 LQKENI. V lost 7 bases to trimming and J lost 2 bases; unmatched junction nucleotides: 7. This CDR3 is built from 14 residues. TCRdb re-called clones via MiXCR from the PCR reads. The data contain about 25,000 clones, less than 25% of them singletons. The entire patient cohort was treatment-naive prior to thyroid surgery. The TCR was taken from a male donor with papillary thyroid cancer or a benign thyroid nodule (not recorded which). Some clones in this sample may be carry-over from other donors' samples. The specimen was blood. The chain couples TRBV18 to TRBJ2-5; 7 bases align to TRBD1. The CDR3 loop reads CASFPTGSQETQYF. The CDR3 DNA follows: TGTGCCAGCTTCCCGACAGGGTCGCAAGAGACCCAGTACTTC.